Below, 24 T cell receptor beta chains from the same sample are listed, as sequenced in a study of cytomegalovirus exposure and HLA in healthy donors. PCR involved 60 Vbeta and 13 Jbeta primers. Sequencing used immunoSEQ multiplex PCR; TCRdb keeps in-frame clones, though not all of them. The repertoire holds about 97,000 clones, with around 81% as singletons. The sample comprised PBMCs. The receptors come from a man aged 40-49 years in good health and CMV-seropositive.

The rearrangement joins TRBV25-1 to TRBJ2-7; weak D call: TRBD1 (6 bases). Trimming left V 0 bases short and J 5 bases short, with 17 bases between. Per the germline V gene, CDR1 is MGHDK and CDR2 is SYGVNS. The CDR3 loop spans 16 amino acids. CDR3 in DNA: TGTGCCAGCAGTGAATATAAAACAGGGCTTCTAAACGAGCAGTACTTC. This translates into CASSEYKTGLLNEQYF.

V and J are TRBV28 and TRBJ2-1; no clear D gene. The CDR3 has 11 amino acids. Germline V gene lookup returns CDR1 MDHEN and CDR2 SYDVKM. Deletions cut 7 bases from V and 5 bases from J, with 6 bases between. The CDR3 DNA reads as TGTGCCAGCACTATGAACAATGAGCAGTTCTTC. This codes for CASTMNNEQFF.

This clone was found a few times. This chain connects TRBV5-5 to TRBJ1-3; D uncertain. Trimming stripped 1 base from V and 1 base from J, with 12 bases between. From germline, CDR1 is SGHKS and CDR2 YYEKEE (reference sequence). The CDR3 is 16 residues long. The chain's CDR3 is CASSLLAAGSGNTIYF. The CDR3 coding sequence is TGTGCCAGCAGCTTGCTGGCAGCCGGGTCTGGAAACACCATATATTTT.

The V and J genes are TRBV10-3 and TRBJ1-2; D ambiguous. V was shortened by 3 bases and J by 2 bases, with 16 bases between the two germline ends. Germline assignment: CDR1 ENHRY and CDR2 SYGVKD. This CDR3 is built from 16 residues. The CDR3 bases are TGTGCCATCAGTGACTTTACGACATTTCGGAACTATGGCTACACCTTC. Encoded protein: CAISDFTTFRNYGYTF.

This rearrangement joins TRBV11-2 to TRBJ2-1, with 7 positions matching TRBD2. The CDR3 runs to 15 residues. Trimming removed 1 base from V and 3 bases from J; junction bases left unmatched: 3. CDR1 is SGHAT and CDR2 is FQNNGV in the germline V gene. CDR3 protein: CASSLAGLSYNEQFF. CDR3 nucleotides: TGTGCCAGCAGCTTAGCGGGACTAAGCTACAATGAGCAGTTCTTC.

J is TRBJ1-2 and V is TRBV29-1; TRBD1 is a possible D gene (6 bases). V lost 6 bases and J 5 bases, leaving 16 bases between the germline ends. Germline values: CDR1 SQVTM, CDR2 ANQGSEA. This CDR3 spans 13 amino acids. CDR3 in amino acids: CSVTGFVEYGYTF. The CDR3 coding sequence is TGCAGCGTAACAGGGTTCGTCGAGTATGGCTACACCTTC. The full variable domain, with the rest looked up from reference TRBV29-1 and TRBJ1-2, is SAVISQKPSRDICQRGTSLTIQCQVDSQVTMMFWYRQQPGQSLTLIATANQGSEATYESGFVIDKFPISRPNLTFSTLTVSNMSPEDSSIYLCSVTGFVEYGYTFGSGTRLTVV.

In DNA, the CDR3 is TGTGCCAGCAGCTCCTTTACAACCTACAATGAGCAGTTCTTC. It specifies CASSSFTTYNEQFF. The chain recombines TRBV7-2 with TRBJ2-1; no definite D call. The CDR3 loop spans 14 amino acids. CDR1 is SGHTA and CDR2 is FQGNSA in the germline V gene. The V end lost 4 bases, the J end lost 2 bases, and 9 bases lay between the germline ends.

V is TRBV4-1 and J is TRBJ1-2; D uncertain. Germline-derived CDR1 and CDR2 are MGHRA and YSYEKL. The length of the CDR3 is 15 residues. The V end lost 4 bases, the J end lost 5 bases, and 17 bases lay between the germline ends. CDR3 nucleotide sequence: TGCGCCAGCAGCCCTCGGGAGGGTGATCAATATGGCTACACCTTC. Amino acid sequence: CASSPREGDQYGYTF.

V usage is TRBV27 and J usage is TRBJ1-2; no clear D gene. Deletions cut 3 bases from V and 4 bases from J, with 12 bases between. Germline assignment: CDR1 MNHEY and CDR2 SMNVEV (reference sequence). The CDR3 covers 14 residues. CDR3 sequence reads: CASSFGRSSYGYTF. CDR3 DNA sequence: TGTGCCAGCAGTTTCGGGAGGAGCTCCTATGGCTACACCTTC.

V gene TRBV5-4 combines with J gene TRBJ1-1; 8 nucleotides agree with TRBD1. The CDR3 sequence is 15 residues long. J lost 9 bases, V lost 1 base, and 11 bases had no gene match. Germline V gives CDR1 SGHNT, CDR2 YYREEE (reference sequence). In DNA form, the CDR3 reads TGTGCCAGCAGCTTGCAGACAGGGGAGGGACTGAAAGCTTTCTTT. This translates into CASSLQTGEGLKAFF.

Worth noting for this clone: This sample also contains other DNA sequences that code for the same CDR3. This chain uses TRBV18 with TRBJ2-1, with 10 bases that match TRBD2. The CDR3 contains 16 residues. The germline V gene has CDR1 KGHSH and CDR2 LQKENI. V lost 6 bases to trimming and J lost 4 bases; unmatched junction nucleotides: 9. The CDR3 nucleotides are TGTGCCAGCTCCCCCCCTAGCGGGGGTAGATACAATGAGCAGTTCTTC. The encoded protein is CASSPPSGGRYNEQFF.

The rearrangement links TRBV30 to TRBJ2-5; 7 bases are shared with TRBD2. Germline assignment: CDR1 GTSNPN and CDR2 SVGIG (reference sequence). The junction had 9 bases not matched to a gene; V was cut back by 1 base and J by 7 bases. The CDR3 loop spans 14 amino acids. In nucleotides, the CDR3 is TGTGCCTGGAGTGCCCAAAACCGCGGGGGGACCCAGTACTTC. It specifies CAWSAQNRGGTQYF.

The rearrangement joins TRBV27 to TRBJ2-1, with 7 bases that match TRBD1. In germline, CDR1 is MNHEY, CDR2 SMNVEV (reference sequence). Unmatched junction bases numbered 7, after V lost 5 bases and J lost 3 bases. The CDR3 has 15 residues. The CDR3 nucleotides read TGTGCCAGCAGTACCGGGACAGCCTTCTACAATGAGCAGTTCTTC. As protein: CASSTGTAFYNEQFF.

This clone showed up just once. The chain is built from TRBV6-1 and TRBJ2-3, with TRBD1 matching over 12 bases. The CDR3 runs 16 residues. The junction had 5 bases not matched to a gene; V was cut back by 4 bases and J by 3 bases. Germline V gene sequence: CDR1 MNHNS, CDR2 SASEGT. As DNA, the CDR3 is TGTGCCAGCAGTGCCCCGGGACAGGGGGCTACAGATACGCAGTATTTT. Encoded protein: CASSAPGQGATDTQYF.

V gene TRBV19 combines with J gene TRBJ1-3; D might be TRBD1 (5 bases). V gave up 6 bases and J gave up 3 bases, with 9 bases separating them. CDR1 and CDR2 (germline): LNHDA, SQIVND (reference sequence). The CDR3 loop spans 13 amino acids. The DNA for the CDR3 is TGTGCCAGTAGCTGGGGCAGTGGAAACACCATATATTTT. Encoded protein: CASSWGSGNTIYF.

This clone was seen a handful of times. The chain is built from TRBV6-4 and TRBJ2-7; 15 nucleotides agree with TRBD2. CDR3 length: 19 amino acids. Germline CDR1 is MRHNA and CDR2 is SNTAGT. The V and J ends lost 0 bases and 3 bases, in that order; junction bases with no gene match: 9. CDR3: CASSDSGTSGRPLLYEQYF. CDR3 in DNA: TGTGCCAGCAGTGACTCCGGGACTAGCGGGAGGCCTTTACTCTACGAGCAGTACTTC.

V gene TRBV9 combines with J gene TRBJ2-7; 11 bases align to TRBD1. After removal of 3 bases from V and 2 bases from J, the junction contained 4 bases not matched to a gene. The CDR3 extends over 15 amino acids. CDR1 and CDR2 from the germline V gene are SGDLS and YYNGEE. The DNA of the CDR3 is TGTGCCAGCAGCGCAGGACAGGGGGCCGCCTACGAGCAGTACTTC. It is translated as CASSAGQGAAYEQYF.

This chain uses TRBV5-8 with TRBJ1-5; tentatively, D is TRBD1 (5 bases). The V gene lost 4 bases and the J gene lost 4 bases, with 12 bases spanning the gap. Germline CDR1 SGHTS, CDR2 YDEGEE. The CDR3 runs to 14 residues. The CDR3 loop reads CASSPRAGNQPQHF. The CDR3 DNA reads as TGTGCCAGCAGCCCCCGGGCAGGGAATCAGCCCCAGCATTTT.

This sequence joins TRBV7-2 and TRBJ2-1; 7 bases align to TRBD2. Germline loops: CDR1 SGHTA, CDR2 FQGNSA. With 0 bases clipped from V and 7 bases from J, the junction kept 9 bases outside the gene matches. This CDR3 is built from 16 residues. The CDR3 region has the DNA TGTGCCAGCAGCTTAGCGCCCGGAGCGGGGAAGAATGAGCAGTTCTTC. This translates into CASSLAPGAGKNEQFF.

This clone was observed once. The chain combines TRBV5-1 with TRBJ1-3; no clear D. The V gene lost 4 bases and the J gene lost 3 bases, with 17 bases spanning the gap. The CDR3 has 16 amino acids. Germline assignment: CDR1 SGHRS and CDR2 YFSETQ. The CDR3 here is CASSLSGGTNGNTIYF. In DNA form, the CDR3 reads TGCGCCAGCAGCCTCAGCGGCGGAACAAATGGAAACACCATATATTTT. The complete variable domain, with remaining parts taken from reference TRBV5-1 and TRBJ1-3, reads KAGVTQTPRYLIKTRGQQVTLSCSPISGHRSVSWYQQTPGQGLQFLFEYFSETQRNKGNFPGRFSGRQFSNSRSEMNVSTLELGDSALYLCASSLSGGTNGNTIYFGEGSWLTVV.

The chain is built from TRBV27 and TRBJ2-7; 10 bases line up with TRBD2. Germline CDR1 reads MNHEY; CDR2 reads SMNVEV (reference sequence). J lost 3 bases, V lost 8 bases, and 7 bases had no gene match. This CDR3 has 14 amino acids. CDR3: CASALLAGDYEQYF. The CDR3 DNA sequence: TGTGCCAGCGCTCTTCTAGCGGGAGACTACGAGCAGTACTTC.

V usage is TRBV27 and J usage is TRBJ1-1; tentative D call: TRBD1 (5 bases). This CDR3 has 14 amino acids. V lost 3 bases to trimming and J lost 1 base, with 9 bases between them. The germline CDR1 and CDR2 sequences are MNHEY and SMNVEV (reference sequence). CDR3 nucleotides: TGTGCCAGCAGTTTCAGGACAAAGAACACTGAAGCTTTCTTT. As protein: CASSFRTKNTEAFF.

This chain links TRBV11-2 with TRBJ2-1; 9 bases are a match to TRBD1. From germline, CDR1 is SGHAT and CDR2 FQNNGV. V shed 3 bases, J shed 4 bases, and the junction held 10 bases outside the gene matches. The CDR3 sequence is 17 residues long. The CDR3 is CASSLLSTGGEYNEQFF. DNA for the CDR3: TGTGCCAGCAGCTTGTTATCGACAGGGGGAGAATACAATGAGCAGTTCTTC. Filled out from reference TRBV11-2 and TRBJ2-1, the complete variable domain reads EAGVAQSPRYKIIEKRQSVAFWCNPISGHATLYWYQQILGQGPKLLIQFQNNGVVDDSQLPKDRFSAERLKGVDSTLKIQPAKLEDSAVYLCASSLLSTGGEYNEQFFGPGTRLTVL.

V gene TRBV9 combines with J gene TRBJ2-5, with 8 bases fitting TRBD2. The CDR3 runs to 14 residues. Germline V gene data show CDR1 as SGDLS and CDR2 as YYNGEE. Germline trimming cut 4 bases from V and 5 bases from J; bases unmatched to any gene: 7. CDR3 sequence: CASSPGGGMETQYF. The CDR3 region has the DNA TGTGCCAGCAGCCCCGGGGGGGGAATGGAGACCCAGTACTTC.